The 3 T cell receptor beta chains listed next were all sequenced from one sample in a study of blood T cell repertoires in COVID-19. Method: immunoSEQ multiplex PCR; TCRdb's copy keeps in-frame clones and lacks some. This table has 350,000 or so clones, 90% appearing once. The sequencing input was peripheral blood. The origin of the receptors is a man between 18 and 29 years old with active or convalescent COVID-19.

This clone was observed once. The chain combines TRBV7-9 with TRBJ2-7; D is possibly TRBD1 (7 bases). V gave up 7 bases and J gave up 1 base, with 17 bases separating them. The CDR3 has 15 residues. Germline V CDR1 and CDR2: SEHNR, FQNEAQ (reference sequence). In DNA, the CDR3 is TGTGCCAGCAACCACGGACAGGAGGGTTCCTACGAGCAGTACTTC. This translates into CASNHGQEGSYEQYF.

The rearrangement uses TRBV5-1 and TRBJ2-3, with TRBD2 identical over 13 bases. Per the germline V gene, CDR1 is SGHRS and CDR2 is YFSETQ. The CDR3 contains 18 residues. V was clipped by 0 bases and J by 0 bases; unmatched bases: 4. CDR3 sequence (DNA): TGCGCCAGCAGCTTGGCTTTGACTAGCGGGGGGAGCACAGATACGCAGTATTTT. Amino acid sequence: CASSLALTSGGSTDTQYF. Based on the CDR3 plus reference TRBV5-1 and TRBJ2-3, the full variable domain is KAGVTQTPRYLIKTRGQQVTLSCSPISGHRSVSWYQQTPGQGLQFLFEYFSETQRNKGNFPGRFSGRQFSNSRSEMNVSTLELGDSALYLCASSLALTSGGSTDTQYFGPGTRLTVL.

The chain carries TRBV6-5 and TRBJ1-1; D not resolved. The V and J ends lost 6 bases and 1 base respectively, with 9 bases between them. CDR3 length: 13 residues. The germline V gene encodes CDR1 MNHEY and CDR2 SVGAGI. This CDR3 is CASSVTWNTEAFF. The CDR3 DNA reads TGTGCCAGCAGCGTTACATGGAACACTGAAGCTTTCTTT.